The 13 T cell receptor beta chains below come from one sample, sequenced in a study of control samples from healthy donors and cancer patients. TCRdb's table, derived via immunoSEQ multiplex PCR, lists solely in-frame clones and lacks some. The sample consists of about 140,000 clones, approximately 94% of them appearing once. Source material: blood. The receptors stem from a man aged 40-49 years in good health.

The V and J genes are TRBV6-5 and TRBJ1-4; 9 positions agree with TRBD1. Germline V CDR1 and CDR2: MNHEY, SVGAGI. This CDR3 has 13 amino acids. The V gene end was trimmed by 6 bases and the J gene end by 7 bases; junction bases not matched to a gene: 3. The CDR3 reads CASRDRGGEKLFF. CDR3 nucleotides: TGTGCCAGCAGAGACAGGGGGGGTGAAAAACTGTTTTTT.

V and J are TRBV10-2 and TRBJ2-3, with 13 bases identical to TRBD2. The germline V gene has CDR1 WSHSY and CDR2 SAAADI. The J segment lost 2 bases and the V segment lost 6 bases, leaving 2 bases of the junction unmatched. This CDR3 is 15 amino acids long. The CDR3 nucleotides are TGCGCCAGCAGGGGGACTAGCGGGACCACAGATACGCAGTATTTT. Translated: CASRGTSGTTDTQYF.

On this clone itself: The same CDR3 also results from other DNA sequences found in this sample. This chain joins TRBV5-1 and TRBJ1-6; 7 bases line up with TRBD1. The CDR3 consists of 14 residues. Germline V gene lookup returns CDR1 SGHRS and CDR2 YFSETQ. Trimming removed 0 bases from V and 7 bases from J; junction bases left unmatched: 1. DNA for the CDR3: TGCGCCAGCAGCTTGGGACAGGGCAATTCACCCCTCCACTTT. Protein sequence: CASSLGQGNSPLHF.

The V call is TRBV5-4, the J call TRBJ1-4, with D hard to call. Germline lookup yields CDR1 SGHNT and CDR2 YYREEE (reference sequence). The length of the CDR3 is 13 residues. The V gene lost 2 bases and the J gene lost 8 bases, with 10 bases spanning the gap. CDR3 nucleotides: TGTGCCAGCAGCTTCGAAGGGCGGGAAAAACTGTTTTTT. This encodes CASSFEGREKLFF.

The sample holds one count of this clone. V is TRBV27 and J is TRBJ1-2; D perhaps matches TRBD1 (5 bases). Germline CDR1 and CDR2: MNHEY and SMNVEV (reference sequence). The CDR3 is made up of 16 amino acids. V gave up 4 bases and J gave up 6 bases, with 21 bases separating them. CDR3 residues: CASSSNRDLREDGYTF. The CDR3 DNA reads as TGTGCCAGCAGTTCGAACCGGGACCTCCGGGAGGATGGCTACACCTTC.

The chain employs TRBV24-1 and TRBJ1-6; no firm D call. The CDR3 contains 15 residues. Germline loops: CDR1 KGHDR, CDR2 SFDVKD. Trimming took 2 bases from V and 6 from J, leaving 10 bases between them. This CDR3 reads CATSDSTNPNSPLHF. As DNA, the CDR3 is TGTGCCACCAGTGATTCCACCAACCCTAATTCACCCCTCCACTTT.

The chain combines TRBV10-1 with TRBJ2-5; 7 nucleotides line up with TRBD1. The CDR3 consists of 13 residues. V shed 3 bases and J 2 bases; nucleotides not matched to a gene: 0. Germline CDR1 and CDR2: WNHNN and SYGVQD (reference sequence). Here the CDR3 reads CASSDRGQETQYF. The CDR3 nucleotides read TGCGCCAGCAGTGACAGGGGGCAAGAGACCCAGTACTTC.

Remarks on this clone: At one end, the junction sequence differs from germline, possibly due to a read error. The chain uses TRBV7-3 and TRBJ2-1; 10 positions agree with TRBD2. CDR1 SGHTA and CDR2 FQGTGA come from the germline V gene. This CDR3 has 15 amino acids. The CDR3 is CASSLTSGTSNEQFF. Written as DNA, the CDR3 is TGTGCCAGCAGCCTAACTAGCGGGACCAGCAATGAGCAGTTCTTC.

V is TRBV28 and J is TRBJ1-1, with D hard to call. Trimming cost V 8 bases and J 6 bases, with 10 bases left between them. The CDR3 is 11 residues long. Germline CDR1 reads MDHEN; CDR2 reads SYDVKM. CDR3 amino acids: CASFGLAEAFF. The CDR3 DNA reads TGTGCCAGCTTCGGGTTGGCTGAAGCTTTCTTT.

The chain recombines TRBV12-5 with TRBJ1-2; D uncertain. The V end was cut by 1 base, the J end by 4 bases, with 10 bases between. Germline V gene sequence: CDR1 LGHNT, CDR2 FRNRAP. The CDR3 extends over 14 amino acids. The CDR3 here is CASGLGGGLYGYTF. The CDR3 DNA sequence: TGTGCTAGTGGTTTGGGTGGAGGACTCTATGGCTACACCTTC. Drawing the rest from reference TRBV12-5 and TRBJ1-2, the complete variable domain is DARVTQTPRHKVTEMGQEVTMRCQPILGHNTVFWYRQTMMQGLELLAYFRNRAPLDDSGMPKDRFSAEMPDATLATLKIQPSEPRDSAVYFCASGLGGGLYGYTFGSGTRLTVV.

Many counts were recorded for this clone. The chain employs TRBV7-8 and TRBJ1-5; D not certain. Germline CDR1 SGHVS, CDR2 FQNEAQ. This CDR3 spans 12 amino acids. The V and J ends lost 6 bases and 3 bases respectively, with 6 bases between them. The CDR3 DNA reads TGTGCCAGCAGTGGTACCAATCAGCCCCAGCATTTT. Amino acid sequence: CASSGTNQPQHF.

The chain recombines TRBV9 with TRBJ2-3; D unclear. Trimming shortened V by 0 bases and J by 2 bases, and 7 bases separated the two germline ends. The CDR3 totals 14 residues. Germline loops: CDR1 SGDLS, CDR2 YYNGEE. The CDR3 is CASSVAAYTDTQYF. The CDR3 DNA follows: TGTGCCAGCAGCGTAGCAGCGTACACAGATACGCAGTATTTT.

V usage is TRBV9 and J usage is TRBJ1-6; TRBD1 aligns across 10 bases. The junction had 7 bases not matched to a gene; V was cut back by 4 bases and J by 6 bases. This CDR3 contains 16 residues. Germline CDR1 and CDR2: SGDLS and YYNGEE. The CDR3 loop reads CASSPTGQGSNSPLHF. The CDR3 coding sequence is TGTGCCAGCAGCCCGACGGGACAGGGGAGTAATTCACCCCTCCACTTT. Combining the CDR3 with reference TRBV9 and TRBJ1-6 gives the whole variable domain DSGVTQTPKHLITATGQRVTLRCSPRSGDLSVYWYQQSLDQGLQFLIQYYNGEERAKGNILERFSAQQFPDLHSELNLSSLELGDSALYFCASSPTGQGSNSPLHFGNGTRLTVT.